This T cell receptor (beta chain) was captured in a study of early stage breast cancer tumors. About the research overall: Average read coverage per sample was 9.5 to 10-fold.

Study-wide points: In most of the 16 patients, blood comparison separated tumor from normal breast.

Sequencing used immunoSEQ multiplex PCR; TCRdb keeps in-frame clones, though not all of them. This table holds tens of thousands of clones, roughly 50% found once. Roughly 18-50 mg of tissue was diced for each tumor. CDR1 and CDR2 (germline): MNHEY, SVGAGI. The CDR3 is 13 amino acids. Germline trimming cut 4 bases from V and 10 bases from J; bases unmatched to any gene: 7. Comments on this clone: Its target is not known.

This receptor was taken from a person aged 45 to 59 with breast cancer. This sequence joins TRBV6-5 and TRBJ1-1; 9 positions agree with TRBD1. The material sequenced was breast tumor tissue. The chain's CDR3 is CASSSTGGPGAFF. CDR3 in DNA: TGTGCCAGCAGTTCCACAGGGGGCCCCGGAGCTTTCTTT.